These 28 T cell receptor beta chains originate from one sample sequenced in a study of T cells in Graves' hyperthyroidism and ophthalmopathy. There were TCR beta CDR3 regions amplified from RNA transcripts. Initially, a first-round RT-PCR of the TCR CDR3 employed the HTBI primer set. MiXCR, run by TCRdb on the multiplex PCR reads, gives a single entry per CDR3 protein. Counted here are some 570,000 distinct CDR3 sequences, roughly 17% occurring once; the ten biggest clones make up 17%. Sequencing was done on a sample of blood. The receptors were gathered from a woman between 18 and 29 years old with Graves' ophthalmopathy.

This clonotype came up many times. V is TRBV2 and J is TRBJ2-5; D assignment may be TRBD1 or TRBD2 (5 bases each). V was cut by 8 bases and J by 5 bases, with 9 bases left in between. The CDR3 is 11 residues long. The germline gives CDR1 SNHLY, CDR2 FYNNEI. The CDR3 region is CASGRGETQYF. DNA of the CDR3: TGTGCCAGCGGCCGGGGCGAGACCCAGTACTTC.

This clonotype was seen at least ten times. The V call is TRBV7-2, the J call TRBJ1-2; the D is unclear. There are 13 residues in the CDR3. Trimming left V 5 bases short and J 0 bases short, with 7 bases between. In germline, CDR1 is SGHTA, CDR2 FQGNSA. As DNA, the CDR3 is TGTGCCAGCAGCAGGGTTACTAACTATGGCTACACCTTC. Translation: CASSRVTNYGYTF.

This clonotype was picked up many times. The J gene is TRBJ2-7, the V gene TRBV28, with D tentatively TRBD2 (7 bases). CDR3 length: 14 residues. With 5 bases removed from V and 7 bases from J, the gap between germline ends came to 18 bases. CDR1 and CDR2 (germline): MDHEN, SYDVKM. CDR3: CASSPVAGAGEQYF. DNA for the CDR3: TGTGCCAGCAGTCCGGTCGCGGGGGCAGGAGAGCAGTACTTC.

This clonotype was picked up a small number of times. This chain links TRBV12-3 or TRBV12-4 with TRBJ2-2; D may be TRBD1 (6 bases). CDR3 size: 15 residues. Trimming pared 7 bases from V and 4 bases from J, leaving 16 bases between. The CDR3 DNA follows: TGTGCCAGCACCCTAAAGGACAGAATCACCGGGGAGCTGTTTTTT. It yields the protein CASTLKDRITGELFF.

This clonotype has at least ten counts. The chain combines TRBV2 with TRBJ1-5; D remains unclear. The germline V gene encodes CDR1 SNHLY and CDR2 FYNNEI. This CDR3 has 14 residues. V was pared by 3 bases and J by 5 bases, with 11 bases between. The CDR3 region has the DNA TGTGCCAGCAGTGACACCGGGGAGGATCAGCCCCAGCATTTT. This codes for CASSDTGEDQPQHF.

This chain connects TRBV7-9 to TRBJ1-1; no firm D call. This CDR3 contains 14 residues. The V end lost 3 bases, the J end lost 1 base, and 9 bases lay between the germline ends. Germline assignment: CDR1 SEHNR and CDR2 FQNEAQ (reference sequence). The CDR3 protein is CASSFDFGNTEAFF. The CDR3 nucleotides are TGTGCCAGCAGCTTTGATTTTGGGAACACTGAAGCTTTCTTT.

The CDR3 protein is CASSGDNTNQPQHF. CDR3 sequence (DNA): TGTGCCAGCAGCGGAGACAACACCAATCAGCCCCAGCATTTT. The chain has TRBV5-5 and TRBJ1-5; D is unclear. Germline V gene lookup returns CDR1 SGHKS and CDR2 YYEKEE (reference sequence). Deletions cut 4 bases from V and 3 bases from J, with 11 bases between. CDR3 length equals 14 residues.

On this clonotype: One base away lies a much larger clone, so this may be a sequencing read error. The chain combines TRBV12-3 or TRBV12-4 with TRBJ2-7; 8 nucleotides match TRBD2. The CDR3 is 16 amino acids. The trim removed 4 bases at V and 1 base at J, leaving 9 bases unmatched. The CDR3 spells CASSSGQRESSYEQYF. The CDR3, as DNA: TGTGCCAGCAGTTCTGGCCAGCGGGAGTCGTCCTACGAGCAGTACTTC.

The chain carries TRBV15 and TRBJ1-1; 7 bases are a match to TRBD1. CDR1 LNHNV and CDR2 YYDKDF come from the germline V gene (reference sequence). The CDR3 totals 16 residues. Losses at the gene ends were 1 base for V and 0 bases for J; bases not matched to a gene: 5. CDR3 amino acids: CATSRGIQGLNTEAFF. In DNA form, the CDR3 reads TGTGCCACCAGCAGAGGAATACAGGGGCTGAACACTGAAGCTTTCTTT.

This clonotype was seen ten or more times. This CDR3 reads CASSFRGRGRIQPQHF. The CDR3, as DNA: TGTGCCAGCAGTTTTCGGGGCAGGGGGCGCATTCAGCCCCAGCATTTT. This sequence joins TRBV28 and TRBJ1-5; 8 positions agree with TRBD1. Germline values: CDR1 MDHEN, CDR2 SYDVKM. This CDR3 comprises 16 residues. Germline trimming cut 3 bases from V and 6 bases from J; bases unmatched to any gene: 10. The whole variable domain, remainder taken from reference TRBV28 and TRBJ1-5, is DVKVTQSSRYLVKRTGEKVFLECVQDMDHENMFWYRQDPGLGLRLIYFSYDVKMKEKGDIPEGYSVSREKKERFSLILESASTNQTSMYLCASSFRGRGRIQPQHFGDGTRLSIL.

V usage is TRBV5-1 and J usage is TRBJ1-2, with D unresolved. The V end lost 0 bases, the J end lost 8 bases, and 20 bases lay between the germline ends. Looked up from germline, CDR1 is SGHRS and CDR2 is YFSETQ. The CDR3 sequence is 16 residues long. CDR3 nucleotides: TGCGCCAGCAGCTTGGCCGGAGGATTTATGCCGGAGGGCTACACCTTC. It encodes CASSLAGGFMPEGYTF.

In this sample, this clonotype turned up a few times. The rearrangement uses TRBV7-8 and TRBJ2-5; the D gene is possibly TRBD2 (5 bases). CDR1 is SGHVS and CDR2 is FQNEAQ in the germline V gene. With 7 bases removed from V and 0 bases from J, the gap between germline ends came to 12 bases. The CDR3 contains 14 residues. CDR3 amino acids: CASTIGSYQETQYF. The DNA of the CDR3 is TGTGCCAGCACCATTGGGAGTTACCAAGAGACCCAGTACTTC.

The chain carries TRBV5-1 and TRBJ1-2, with 8 bases matching TRBD1. The CDR3 is 14 amino acids. With 4 bases clipped from V and 5 bases from J, the junction kept 7 bases outside the gene matches. Germline lookup yields CDR1 SGHRS and CDR2 YFSETQ. DNA for the CDR3: TGCGCCAGCAGCGGCGACAGGGGAGGATATGGCTACACCTTC. It yields the protein CASSGDRGGYGYTF.

The genes are TRBV3-1 and TRBJ2-1; 7 positions match TRBD2. The CDR3 contains 16 residues. The V gene's germline CDR1 is LGHDT and CDR2 YNNKEL (reference sequence). V was pared by 4 bases and J by 8 bases, with 14 bases of the junction left unmatched. Written as DNA, the CDR3 is TGTGCCAGCAGCCGGGAGCGGGGTTCCCTTGGGGATGAGCAGTTCTTC. This codes for CASSRERGSLGDEQFF.

The V gene is TRBV28, the J gene TRBJ2-3; 9 nucleotides line up with TRBD2. Per germline, CDR1 MDHEN and CDR2 SYDVKM. Trimming cost V 6 bases and J 4 bases; bases outside gene matches: 8. This CDR3 has 15 residues. CDR3 sequence reads: CASRKASGGPDTQYF. The CDR3 region has the DNA TGTGCCAGCAGGAAGGCGAGCGGGGGGCCAGATACGCAGTATTTT.

This clonotype appeared a few times. The junction departs from the called germline gene at one end, perhaps through a read error. J is TRBJ2-1 and V is TRBV7-7, with a tentative D call TRBD1 (6 bases). The CDR3 length is 13 residues. Germline V gene sequence: CDR1 SSHAT, CDR2 FNYEAQ (reference sequence). The CDR3 loop is CASSEDRYNEQFF. For the CDR3, the DNA is TGTGCTAGCAGCGAAGACAGGTACAATGAGCAGTTCTTC.

Ten or more counts support this clonotype. The chain is built from TRBV4-3 and TRBJ2-3; D gene uncertain. The CDR3 extends over 16 amino acids. The germline V gene encodes CDR1 LGHNA and CDR2 YSLEER. Between the trimmed V and J ends, which lost 4 bases and 6 bases, there was a span of 20 bases. This CDR3 reads CASSLNPPSTVDTQYF. CDR3 DNA: TGCGCCAGCAGCCTCAATCCCCCTTCGACGGTGGATACGCAGTATTTT.

V and J are TRBV7-9 and TRBJ1-4, with D tentatively TRBD1 (5 bases). CDR3 size: 14 residues. The V gene's germline CDR1 is SEHNR and CDR2 FQNEAQ (reference sequence). Between the trimmed V and J ends, which lost 4 bases and 8 bases, there was a span of 14 bases. In DNA form, the CDR3 reads TGTGCCAGCAGCTCCGAGGGGCCGAGGGAAAAACTGTTTTTT. Translating it yields CASSSEGPREKLFF.

The table lists this clonotype with many counts. The chain is built from TRBV28 and TRBJ2-3; a possible D gene is TRBD1 (5 bases). The CDR3 spans 16 residues. V lost 1 base and J 4 bases, leaving 15 bases between the germline ends. Germline V gene lookup returns CDR1 MDHEN and CDR2 SYDVKM. CDR3 sequence reads: CASSLSGEGVADTQYF. The CDR3 DNA follows: TGTGCCAGCAGTTTATCTGGGGAAGGGGTGGCAGATACGCAGTATTTT.

The rearrangement joins TRBV6-1 to TRBJ2-5; no definite D call. This CDR3 is built from 12 residues. The germline V and J ends were trimmed by 3 bases and 7 bases, with 9 bases remaining between them. The germline gives CDR1 MNHNS, CDR2 SASEGT. The CDR3 here is CASSDTGLTQYF. In DNA, the CDR3 is TGTGCCAGCAGTGATACGGGCCTGACCCAGTACTTC.

This clonotype was counted once. The CDR3 DNA reads TGCAGCGTTCCAGAACTCACCGGGGAGCTGTTTTTT. The encoded protein is CSVPELTGELFF. The chain joins TRBV29-1 to TRBJ2-2; D remains ambiguous. The V and J ends lost 5 bases and 4 bases respectively, with 8 bases between them. Germline CDR1 and CDR2: SQVTM and ANQGSEA. This CDR3 region has 12 residues.

The chain links TRBV5-1 to TRBJ2-7; 13 nucleotides match TRBD2. This CDR3 has 16 residues. Losses at the gene ends were 2 bases for V and 5 bases for J; bases not matched to a gene: 7. The V gene's germline CDR1 is SGHRS and CDR2 YFSETQ. CDR3 sequence reads: CASSLYGLAGVHEQYF. CDR3 sequence (DNA): TGCGCCAGCAGCTTATACGGACTAGCGGGAGTGCACGAGCAGTACTTC.

The chain links TRBV6-6 to TRBJ2-2; D may match TRBD1 or TRBD2 (5 bases each). V gave up 0 bases and J gave up 6 bases, with 8 bases separating them. The CDR3 length is 14 residues. Germline CDR1 MNHNY, CDR2 SVGAGI (reference sequence). The CDR3 nucleotides are TGTGCCAGCAGTTACTCGAGGGGCCCCGGGGAGCTGTTTTTT. This sequence encodes CASSYSRGPGELFF.

This clonotype was seen a few times. The chain employs TRBV4-1 and TRBJ2-1; D remains unclear. Germline lookup yields CDR1 MGHRA and CDR2 YSYEKL. CDR3 length: 13 residues. The V end lost 2 bases, the J end lost 7 bases, and 9 bases lay between the germline ends. DNA for the CDR3: TGCGCCAGCAGCCAATTGGAGTGGAATGAGCAGTTCTTC. Protein: CASSQLEWNEQFF.

This clonotype was seen at least ten times. The J gene is TRBJ2-7, the V gene TRBV3-1; 10 nucleotides align to TRBD1. V was clipped by 4 bases and J by 5 bases; unmatched bases: 5. The CDR3 sequence is 14 residues long. Looked up from germline, CDR1 is LGHDT and CDR2 is YNNKEL (reference sequence). In DNA, the CDR3 is TGTGCCAGCAGCCTTAGACAGGGGGCCCACGAGCAGTACTTC. Translated: CASSLRQGAHEQYF.

There are a few counts of this clonotype. The chain is built from TRBV6-1 and TRBJ2-2; 7 bases match TRBD2. V gave up 4 bases and J gave up 0 bases; unmatched junction bases: 5. The CDR3 loop spans 16 amino acids. CDR1 is MNHNS and CDR2 is SASEGT in the germline V gene. CDR3 in amino acids: CASSAIAGANTGELFF. The CDR3, as DNA: TGTGCCAGCAGTGCGATAGCGGGCGCGAACACCGGGGAGCTGTTTTTT.

This clonotype was recorded at least ten times. The gene calls are TRBV20-1 and TRBJ1-1; D is perhaps TRBD1 (5 bases). Germline lookup yields CDR1 DFQATT and CDR2 SNEGSKA (reference sequence). The CDR3 has 13 amino acids. Trimming removed 2 bases at V and 3 bases at J, with 10 bases between. Written as DNA, the CDR3 is TGCAGTGCTAGAAGGGGTGTAGACACTGAAGCTTTCTTT. Its protein product is CSARRGVDTEAFF.

In this sample, this clonotype turned up many times. The chain recombines TRBV6-2 or TRBV6-3 with TRBJ1-6; D uncertain. The CDR3 covers 19 residues. The V end lost 0 bases, the J end lost 2 bases, and 17 bases lay between the germline ends. Germline CDR1 reads MNHEY; CDR2 reads SVGEGT. CDR3 bases: TGTGCCAGCAGTTACTCGTGCAGGCCCTCCTTGCCCTATAATTCACCCCTCCACTTT. It codes for CASSYSCRPSLPYNSPLHF.